Listed below are T cell receptor beta chains from one sample, sequenced in a study of human T cells and chemical hapten exposure. Each CDR3 protein is one row after TCRdb ran MiXCR on the RACE reads. The sample lists some 52,000 distinct CDR3 sequences; approximately 10% were seen once. Source: whole blood, taken in connection with sensitization to the hapten diphenylcyclopropenone (DPC). The receptors come from a woman aged 35 to 49 with alopecia areata. Some clones in this sample may be carry-over from other donors' samples. Both conserved end residues are part of each CDR3. Each record gives: clone size, V gene, D gene, J gene, CDR3 length, CDR3 protein, CDR3 DNA. D genes are given only for firm matches. Rows give clone size only sometimes, using once, few, many, or a class for an expanded clone.

few	TRBV11-3	.	TRBJ1-1	12	CASSMLRAEAFF	TGTGCCAGCAGCATGCTCCGGGCTGAAGCTTTCTTT
many	TRBV4-1	TRBD2	TRBJ2-3	16	CASSQVLAASTDTQYF	TGCGCCAGCAGCCAAGTACTAGCGGCCAGCACAGATACGCAGTATTTT
many	TRBV20-1	TRBD2	TRBJ2-3	16	CSARSLAATLTDTQYF	TGCAGTGCTAGATCCCTAGCGGCGACCCTCACAGATACGCAGTATTTT
many	TRBV4-1	TRBD1	TRBJ2-3	17	CASSPLTGRMGKDTQYF	TGCGCCAGCAGCCCCCTGACAGGGAGAATGGGAAAAGATACGCAGTATTTT
.	TRBV7-9	.	TRBJ2-5	12	CASASSQETQYF	TGTGCCAGCGCTTCTTCCCAAGAGACCCAGTACTTC
many	TRBV6-1	.	TRBJ1-5	13	CASSDRDNQPQHF	TGTGCCAGCAGTGACAGGGACAATCAGCCCCAGCATTTT
many	TRBV7-9	TRBD1	TRBJ1-1	14	CASSPTGGRTEAFF	TGTGCCAGCAGCCCAACAGGGGGCAGGACTGAAGCTTTCTTT
few	TRBV10-2	.	TRBJ1-5	12	CASSEINQPQHF	TGCGCCAGCTCTGAAATTAATCAGCCCCAGCATTTT
.	TRBV16	.	TRBJ2-2	14	CASSQYGSDGELFF	TGTGCCAGCAGCCAATACGGTTCCGACGGGGAGCTGTTTTTT
.	TRBV6-5	.	TRBJ2-7	14	CASRRGRINYEQYF	TGTGCCAGCAGGAGGGGGAGGATTAACTACGAGCAGTACTTC
.	TRBV5-1	.	TRBJ2-6	17	CASSGLTLLSGANVLTF	TGCGCCAGCAGCGGTTTGACCCTCCTCTCTGGGGCCAACGTCCTGACTTTC
.	TRBV28	.	TRBJ1-4	12	CASSSQGEKLFF	TGTGCCAGCAGTTCGCAGGGGGAAAAACTGTTTTTT
many	TRBV7-9	.	TRBJ2-3	15	CASSEGLGLTDTQYF	TGTGCCAGCAGCGAGGGGCTGGGGCTCACAGATACGCAGTATTTT
.	TRBV6-5	.	TRBJ1-1	13	CASSYWGSAEAFF	TGTGCCAGCAGTTACTGGGGGTCAGCTGAAGCTTTCTTT
many	TRBV7-3	TRBD2	TRBJ2-6	18	CASSLRGLAFSGANVLTF	TGTGCCAGCAGCTTAAGAGGACTAGCGTTCTCTGGGGCCAACGTCCTGACTTTC
.	TRBV18	.	TRBJ2-3	12	CASSPMADTQYF	TGTGCCAGCTCACCAATGGCAGATACGCAGTATTTT
many	TRBV12-3/TRBV12-4	.	TRBJ2-2	12	CASSLFTGELFF	TGTGCCAGCAGTTTATTCACCGGGGAGCTGTTTTTT
many	TRBV10-3	TRBD1	TRBJ2-5	15	CAIRSGTGVQETQYF	TGTGCCATCAGGTCCGGGACAGGGGTCCAAGAGACCCAGTACTTC
few	TRBV6-2/TRBV6-3	.	TRBJ2-3	16	CASSRPLAQVTDTQYF	TGTGCCAGCAGTCGCCCCCTCGCGCAGGTCACAGATACGCAGTATTTT
few	TRBV27	TRBD1	TRBJ1-5	14	CASRTGGSGQPQHF	TGTGCCAGCAGAACAGGGGGATCGGGTCAGCCCCAGCATTTT
.	TRBV28	.	TRBJ1-3	14	CASSLGGDGNTIYF	TGTGCCAGCAGTTTAGGGGGGGACGGAAACACCATATATTTT
few	TRBV7-6	.	TRBJ2-5	15	CASSLYHRYQETQYF	TGTGCCAGCAGCCTCTATCATAGGTACCAAGAGACCCAGTACTTC
many	TRBV7-8	TRBD2	TRBJ2-1	21	CASSHSGLAGGPAADYNEQFF	TGTGCCAGCAGCCACTCGGGACTAGCGGGGGGCCCGGCCGCAGACTACAATGAGCAGTTCTTC
many	TRBV11-2	.	TRBJ2-1	13	CASSLEDWYEQFF	TGTGCCAGCAGCTTGGAAGACTGGTATGAGCAGTTCTTC
.	TRBV7-9	.	TRBJ1-4	11	CASSFGGGLFF	TGTGCCAGCAGCTTTGGCGGAGGACTGTTTTTT
few	TRBV5-1	.	TRBJ2-7	13	CASSQHTGSEQYF	TGCGCCAGCAGCCAACACACAGGTAGCGAGCAGTACTTC
.	TRBV4-3	TRBD1	TRBJ1-1	17	CASSQVADRGVYPEAFF	TGCGCCAGCAGCCAAGTTGCGGACAGGGGAGTATACCCTGAAGCTTTCTTT
.	TRBV11-2	.	TRBJ1-6	14	CASSPTWGDSPLHF	TGTGCCAGCAGCCCAACATGGGGCGATTCACCCCTCCACTTT
few	TRBV27	.	TRBJ2-1	14	CASSPARPIGEQFF	TGTGCCAGCAGTCCCGCACGACCAATCGGTGAGCAGTTCTTC
few	TRBV29-1	.	TRBJ2-7	11	CSLRRGNEQYF	TGCAGCCTACGGAGGGGGAACGAGCAGTACTTC
many	TRBV6-5	.	TRBJ1-1	16	CASSYSMNGKPREAFF	TGTGCCAGCAGTTACTCGATGAACGGGAAACCTCGGGAAGCTTTCTTT
.	TRBV7-6	TRBD2	TRBJ2-4	15	CASSPSLAGVNIQYF	TGTGCCAGCAGCCCCTCGCTAGCGGGGGTCAACATTCAGTACTTC
.	TRBV28	.	TRBJ1-1	14	CASTTSGDVRGAFF	TGTGCCAGCACTACGTCGGGGGACGTCCGAGGGGCTTTCTTT
many	TRBV2	TRBD2	TRBJ2-3	15	CASSETSGRGDTQYF	TGTGCCAGCAGTGAGACTAGCGGGAGGGGGGATACGCAGTATTTT
.	TRBV27	.	TRBJ2-1	17	CASSLSMRSSSYNEQFF	TGTGCCAGCAGTTTAAGCATGAGGTCAAGCTCCTACAATGAGCAGTTCTTC
many	TRBV4-3	.	TRBJ1-5	16	CASSQDLGGAAQPQHF	TGCGCCAGCAGCCAAGATCTGGGGGGGGCAGCTCAGCCCCAGCATTTT
many	TRBV4-2	TRBD1	TRBJ1-4	16	CASSQGDRGVNEKLFF	TGTGCCAGCAGCCAAGGAGACAGGGGGGTCAATGAAAAACTGTTTTTT
few	TRBV6-5	.	TRBJ2-7	15	CASSYLGGNSYEQYF	TGTGCCAGCAGTTATCTGGGGGGTAACTCCTACGAGCAGTACTTC
.	TRBV12-3/TRBV12-4	TRBD2	TRBJ2-2	15	CASSPGGPNTGELFF	TGTGCCAGCAGTCCGGGAGGACCGAACACCGGGGAGCTGTTTTTT
few	TRBV3-1	.	TRBJ2-5	14	CASSQVFNGETQYF	TGTGCCAGCAGCCAAGTCTTTAACGGAGAGACCCAGTACTTC
few	TRBV6-1	TRBD1	TRBJ2-5	14	CASSLDRLQETQYF	TGTGCCAGCTCGCTGGACAGGCTTCAAGAGACCCAGTACTTC
many	TRBV28	.	TRBJ2-5	12	CATTNGGETQYF	TGTGCCACCACCAACGGGGGAGAGACCCAGTACTTC
many	TRBV28	TRBD1	TRBJ2-7	15	CASSLDGTGAYEQYF	TGTGCCAGCAGTTTGGATGGGACAGGAGCCTACGAGCAGTACTTC
many	TRBV10-2	.	TRBJ2-7	14	CASSEMGGPYEQYF	TGCGCCAGCAGTGAAATGGGGGGACCCTACGAGCAGTACTTC
few	TRBV20-1	TRBD2	TRBJ2-5	13	CSAPGLGERAQYF	TGCAGTGCCCCGGGACTAGGGGAGAGGGCCCAGTACTTC
many	TRBV7-2	.	TRBJ1-5	15	CASSAQGVSNQPQHF	TGTGCCAGCAGCGCCCAGGGAGTCAGCAATCAGCCCCAGCATTTT
.	TRBV10-2	TRBD1	TRBJ1-1	14	CASRSQGGGTEAFF	TGCGCCAGCAGGAGCCAGGGGGGAGGAACTGAAGCTTTCTTT
.	TRBV10-3	.	TRBJ1-1	11	CAISGNTEAFF	TGTGCCATCAGTGGGAACACTGAAGCTTTCTTT
few	TRBV10-3	.	TRBJ2-1	14	CAISRAGTENEQFF	TGTGCCATTTCTAGAGCCGGGACTGAGAATGAGCAGTTCTTC
few	TRBV7-9	.	TRBJ2-7	12	CATLVTDYEQYF	TGTGCGACCCTGGTAACAGACTACGAGCAGTACTTC
many	TRBV4-3	.	TRBJ1-1	15	CASSQTWTANTEAFF	TGCGCCAGCAGCCAGACCTGGACAGCGAACACTGAAGCTTTCTTT
.	TRBV29-1	.	TRBJ2-3	14	CSVGGRARRDTQYF	TGCAGCGTAGGGGGACGGGCCAGGAGGGATACGCAGTATTTT
.	TRBV6-5	.	TRBJ2-7	16	CATPRRIKKSSYEQYF	TGTGCCACCCCCCGGCGGATAAAAAAGAGCTCCTACGAGCAGTACTTC
.	TRBV6-2/TRBV6-3	.	TRBJ2-5	13	CASRPTGQETQYF	TGTGCCAGCAGACCGACAGGACAAGAGACCCAGTACTTC
few	TRBV28	.	TRBJ1-4	17	CASSLFDFRGSWEKLFF	TGTGCCAGCAGTTTGTTCGATTTCCGGGGGAGTTGGGAAAAACTGTTTTTT
many	TRBV21-1	.	TRBJ2-7	14	CASSDRDFPYEQYF	TGTGCCAGCAGCGACCGGGACTTCCCCTACGAGCAGTACTTC
few	TRBV5-1	.	TRBJ1-1	15	CASSLAPLENTEAFF	TGCGCCAGCAGCTTGGCCCCTCTTGAGAACACTGAAGCTTTCTTT